This T cell receptor beta chain was sequenced for a study of blood T cell repertoires in COVID-19. Looking at the study overall: Acute and convalescent COVID-19 samples came from the United States, Italy and Spain. From T cells, B-cell-depleted T cells, or PBMCs came the material, which was cDNA or gDNA.

Enrolled during active infection, Seattle patients were then followed longitudinally. Germline CDR1 is MNHEY and CDR2 is SMNVEV (reference sequence). The V and J ends lost 5 bases and 4 bases, in that order; junction bases with no gene match: 9. The CDR3 is 15 residues long. In the authors' workflow: Estimation of nucleated cell counts relied on the amplification of reference gene primers. Sequencing used immunoSEQ multiplex PCR; TCRdb keeps in-frame clones, though not all of them. V and J calls plus clone size are reproduced from that table; the DNA served to infer D and trimming. The sample lists 200,000 to 250,000 clones; more than 80% were seen once.

Sequencing input: peripheral blood. This TCR derives from a woman aged 25-40 years with COVID-19, enrolled during active disease. J is TRBJ2-7 and V is TRBV27; 9 nucleotides agree with TRBD1. CDR3 nucleotides: TGTGCCAGCAGTCTAAGCTGGACAGGGGTGTACGAGCAGTACTTC. Residues: CASSLSWTGVYEQYF.